This T cell receptor (beta chain) comes out of a study of T cell responses to AZD1222 COVID-19 vaccine. Findings of the study overall: Clonal diversity was possibly underestimated; the donors were predominantly white British and more often female. CD4 TCRs associated with vaccination spanned spike, dominating at 160-218 and 743-854. Recipients of two AZD1222 doses showed rising Spike-specific TCR breadth and depth.

CDR1 LGHDT and CDR2 YNNKEL come from the germline V gene (reference sequence). The CDR3 runs 18 residues. Trimming cost V 1 base and J 0 bases, with 13 bases left between them. Clones were read by immunoSEQ multiplex PCR, and TCRdb kept only the in-frame ones, dropping some. The data show under 200,000 clones, approximately 92% seen once. This clone was counted only a few times. Its antigen is currently unknown. The clonotype was recovered from an adult in good health. V and J are TRBV3-1 (or the pseudogene TRBV3-2) and TRBJ1-6; D is possibly TRBD1 (5 bases). This sample comprised peripheral blood, obtained on day 0 of AZD1222 vaccination. CDR3: CASSQGLGGSSYNSPLHF. The CDR3 DNA reads as TGTGCCAGCAGCCAAGGACTTGGGGGGAGCTCCTATAATTCACCCCTCCACTTT.